The 5 T cell receptor beta chains in this list originate from one sample, sequenced in a study of blood T cell repertoires in COVID-19 (dated by TCRdb to 2020 to 2021). Library creation used the immunoSEQ multiplex PCR assay. TCRdb's version of the immuneACCESS table is confined to in-frame rearrangements and falls short of the full clone set. An unresolved V gene accounts for under half of the shortfall where checked; the remainder is of unknown origin. Across this sample there are some 68,000 clones, with nearly 90% seen only once. Around 3.5% of the sample comes from the top ten. Input material: peripheral blood. The origin of the receptors is a woman aged 45-60 years with COVID-19, enrolled during active disease.

The gene calls are TRBV19 and TRBJ2-2; 8 bases are a match to TRBD1. The CDR3 length is 15 residues. Germline loops: CDR1 LNHDA, CDR2 SQIVND (reference sequence). The V gene end was trimmed by 5 bases and the J gene end by 3 bases; junction bases not matched to a gene: 5. CDR3 region: CASSADRAYTGELFF. For the CDR3, the DNA is TGTGCCAGTAGTGCGGACAGGGCTTACACCGGGGAGCTGTTTTTT. Full variable domain (rest looked up from reference TRBV19 and TRBJ2-2): DGGITQSPKYLFRKEGQNVTLSCEQNLNHDAMYWYRQDPGQGLRLIYYSQIVNDFQKGDIAEGYSVSREKKESFPLTVTSAQKNPTAFYLCASSADRAYTGELFFGEGSRLTVL.

This chain joins TRBV28 and TRBJ1-2; 9 bases are a match to TRBD1. The CDR3 is 16 residues long. Germline trimming cut 3 bases from V and 7 bases from J; bases unmatched to any gene: 12. Germline V lookup: CDR1 MDHEN, CDR2 SYDVKM. This CDR3 reads CASSLPSGTGIGGYTF. CDR3 nucleotide sequence: TGTGCCAGCAGTTTGCCCTCCGGGACAGGGATTGGTGGCTACACCTTC.

The J gene is TRBJ1-6, the V gene TRBV6-5; TRBD1 matches at 7 bases. V shed 7 bases and J 8 bases; nucleotides not matched to a gene: 8. The CDR3 has 14 residues. Germline V gene data show CDR1 as MNHEY and CDR2 as SVGAGI. DNA of the CDR3: TGTGCCAGCACTCCGGGACAGCAGTATTCACCCCTCCACTTT. This translates into CASTPGQQYSPLHF.

This clone was seen a few times. This chain connects TRBV4-1 to TRBJ1-6, with D perhaps TRBD1 (5 bases). Germline CDR1 MGHRA, CDR2 YSYEKL. The CDR3 covers 13 residues. V was pared by 3 bases and J by 7 bases, with 7 bases between. CDR3 residues: CASSQGGNSPLHF. As DNA, the CDR3 is TGCGCCAGCAGCCAGGGGGGAAATTCACCCCTCCACTTT.

The gene calls are TRBV7-2 and TRBJ2-7, with 8 bases lining up with TRBD2. Trimming at V came to 5 bases and at J to 2 bases, leaving 2 bases not matched to a gene. This CDR3 comprises 13 residues. From germline, CDR1 is SGHTA and CDR2 FQGNSA. In DNA, the CDR3 is TGTGCCAGCAGCAGTAGCGGGGCCTACGAGCAGTACTTC. It specifies CASSSSGAYEQYF.